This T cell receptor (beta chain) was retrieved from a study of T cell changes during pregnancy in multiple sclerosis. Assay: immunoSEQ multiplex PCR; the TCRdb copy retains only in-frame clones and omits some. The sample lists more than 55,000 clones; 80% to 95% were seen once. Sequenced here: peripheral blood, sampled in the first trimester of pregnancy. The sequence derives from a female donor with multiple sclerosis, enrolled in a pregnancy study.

This CDR3 reads CASSQTTGNSYEQYF. For the CDR3, the DNA is TGTGCCAGCAGCCAAACGACAGGGAACTCCTACGAGCAGTACTTC. The chain has TRBV14 and TRBJ2-7, with 7 bases that match TRBD1. The CDR3 runs 15 residues. Germline trimming cut 2 bases from V and 0 bases from J; bases unmatched to any gene: 4. Per germline, CDR1 SGHDN and CDR2 FVKESK.